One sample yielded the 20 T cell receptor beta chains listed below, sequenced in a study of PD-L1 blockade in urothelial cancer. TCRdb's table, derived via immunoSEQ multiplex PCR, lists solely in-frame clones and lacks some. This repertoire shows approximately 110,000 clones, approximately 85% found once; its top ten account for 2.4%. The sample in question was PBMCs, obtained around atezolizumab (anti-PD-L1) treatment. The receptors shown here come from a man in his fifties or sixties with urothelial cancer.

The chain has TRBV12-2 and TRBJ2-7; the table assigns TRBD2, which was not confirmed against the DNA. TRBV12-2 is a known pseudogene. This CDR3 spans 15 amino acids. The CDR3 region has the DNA TGTGCAAGTCAACCTAGCGGTCGTGGGCGGTACGAGCAGTACTTC. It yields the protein CASQPSGRGRYEQYF.

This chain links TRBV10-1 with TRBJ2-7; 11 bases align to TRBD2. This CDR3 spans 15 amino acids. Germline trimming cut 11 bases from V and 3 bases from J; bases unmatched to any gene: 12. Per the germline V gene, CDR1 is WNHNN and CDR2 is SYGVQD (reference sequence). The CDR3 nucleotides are TGCGCCGGACCCATCGCCGGGACTAGCGGCTACGAGCAGTACTTC. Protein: CAGPIAGTSGYEQYF.

The CDR3 region has the DNA TGTGCCAGCAGCCTAGCCCTCGGGCATGAGCAGTTCTTC. Residues: CASSLALGHEQFF. The chain combines TRBV5-6 with TRBJ2-1; the D gene is possibly TRBD2 (5 bases). CDR1 and CDR2 from the germline V gene are SGHDT and YYEEEE. Trimming stripped 4 bases from V and 8 bases from J, with 13 bases between. This CDR3 has 13 amino acids.

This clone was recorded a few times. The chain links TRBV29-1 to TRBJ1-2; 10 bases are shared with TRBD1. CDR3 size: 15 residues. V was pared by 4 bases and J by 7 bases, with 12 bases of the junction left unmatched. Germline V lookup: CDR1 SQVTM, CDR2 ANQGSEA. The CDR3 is CSVGLRRQGAGGYTF. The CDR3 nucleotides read TGCAGCGTTGGATTGAGGAGACAGGGGGCAGGTGGCTACACCTTC.

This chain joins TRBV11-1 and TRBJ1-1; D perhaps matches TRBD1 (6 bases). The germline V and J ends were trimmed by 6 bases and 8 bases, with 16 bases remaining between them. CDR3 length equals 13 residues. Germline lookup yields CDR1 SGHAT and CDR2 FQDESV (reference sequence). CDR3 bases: TGTGCCAGCAGTTCCCACAGGGTGGTGGAAGCTTTCTTT. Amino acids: CASSSHRVVEAFF.

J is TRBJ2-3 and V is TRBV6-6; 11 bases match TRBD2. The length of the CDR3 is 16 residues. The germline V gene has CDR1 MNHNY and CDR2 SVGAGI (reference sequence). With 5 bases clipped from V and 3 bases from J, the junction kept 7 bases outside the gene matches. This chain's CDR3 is CASSLGIAGGTDTQYF. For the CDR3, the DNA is TGTGCCAGCAGTCTCGGGATAGCGGGAGGGACAGATACGCAGTATTTT.

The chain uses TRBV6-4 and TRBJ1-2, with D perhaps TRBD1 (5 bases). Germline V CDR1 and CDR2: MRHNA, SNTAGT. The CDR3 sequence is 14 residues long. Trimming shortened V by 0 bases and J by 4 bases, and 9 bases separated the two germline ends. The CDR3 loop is CASSDSDSSYGYTF. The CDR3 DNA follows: TGTGCCAGCAGTGACTCAGACAGCTCCTATGGCTACACCTTC.

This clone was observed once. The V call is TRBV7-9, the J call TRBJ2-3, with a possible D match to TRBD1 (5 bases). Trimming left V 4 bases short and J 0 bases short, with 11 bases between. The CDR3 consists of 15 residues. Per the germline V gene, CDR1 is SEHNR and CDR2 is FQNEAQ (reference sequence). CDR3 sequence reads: CASSSAGPSTDTQYF. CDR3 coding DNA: TGTGCCAGCAGCTCGGCAGGGCCTAGCACAGATACGCAGTATTTT.

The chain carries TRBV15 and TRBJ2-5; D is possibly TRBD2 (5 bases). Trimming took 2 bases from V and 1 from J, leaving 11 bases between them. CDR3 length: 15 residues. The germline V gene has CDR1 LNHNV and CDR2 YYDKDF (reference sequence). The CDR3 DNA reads TGTGCCACCAGCAGAAATGCGGGCGTCCAAGAGACCCAGTACTTC. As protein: CATSRNAGVQETQYF.

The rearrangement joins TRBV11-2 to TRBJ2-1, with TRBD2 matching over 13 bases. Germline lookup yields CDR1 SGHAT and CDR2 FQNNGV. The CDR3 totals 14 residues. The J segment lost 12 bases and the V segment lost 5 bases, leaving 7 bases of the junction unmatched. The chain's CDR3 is CASSPGTSGIGQFF. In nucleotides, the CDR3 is TGTGCCAGCAGCCCCGGGACTAGCGGGATAGGGCAGTTCTTC.

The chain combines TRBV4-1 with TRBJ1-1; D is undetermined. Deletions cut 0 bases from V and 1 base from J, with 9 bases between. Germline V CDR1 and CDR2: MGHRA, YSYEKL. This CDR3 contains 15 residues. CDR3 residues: CASSQDWSGNTEAFF. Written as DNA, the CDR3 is TGCGCCAGCAGCCAAGATTGGAGCGGGAACACTGAAGCTTTCTTT.

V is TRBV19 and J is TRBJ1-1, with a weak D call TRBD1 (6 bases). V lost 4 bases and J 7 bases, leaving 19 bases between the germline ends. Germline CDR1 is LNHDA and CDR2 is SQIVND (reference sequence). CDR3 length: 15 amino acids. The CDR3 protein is CASSRTGRNGNEAFF. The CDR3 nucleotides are TGTGCCAGTAGTAGAACAGGGAGAAATGGCAATGAAGCTTTCTTT.

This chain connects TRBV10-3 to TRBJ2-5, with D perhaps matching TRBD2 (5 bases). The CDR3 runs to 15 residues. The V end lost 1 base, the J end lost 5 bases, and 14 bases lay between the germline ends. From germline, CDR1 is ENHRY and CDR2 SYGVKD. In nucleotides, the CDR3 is TGTGCCATCAGTGAGTTGCTGAAACGAGGGGAGACCCAGTACTTC. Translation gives CAISELLKRGETQYF.

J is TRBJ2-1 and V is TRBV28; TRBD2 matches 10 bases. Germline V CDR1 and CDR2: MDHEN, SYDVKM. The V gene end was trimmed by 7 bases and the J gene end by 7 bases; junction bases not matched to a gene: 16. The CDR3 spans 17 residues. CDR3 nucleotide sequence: TGTGCCAGCATACCGCCAGTGAGCGGGAGGGCCGGGAATGAGCAGTTCTTC. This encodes CASIPPVSGRAGNEQFF.

The CDR3 here is CASSARTSGSYNEQFF. In DNA form, the CDR3 reads TGTGCCAGCAGTGCCCGGACTAGCGGGAGCTACAATGAGCAGTTCTTC. The rearrangement links TRBV6-1 to TRBJ2-1; TRBD2 matches at 13 bases. The CDR3 is made up of 16 amino acids. V was clipped by 4 bases and J by 3 bases; unmatched bases: 3. The germline CDR1 and CDR2 sequences are MNHNS and SASEGT.

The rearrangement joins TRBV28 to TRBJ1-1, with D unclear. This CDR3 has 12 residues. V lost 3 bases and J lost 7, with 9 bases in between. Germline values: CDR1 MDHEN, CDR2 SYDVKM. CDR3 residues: CASSFIPGEAFF. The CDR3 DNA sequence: TGTGCCAGCAGTTTTATACCGGGTGAAGCTTTCTTT. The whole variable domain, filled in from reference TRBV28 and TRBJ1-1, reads DVKVTQSSRYLVKRTGEKVFLECVQDMDHENMFWYRQDPGLGLRLIYFSYDVKMKEKGDIPEGYSVSREKKERFSLILESASTNQTSMYLCASSFIPGEAFFGQGTRLTVV.

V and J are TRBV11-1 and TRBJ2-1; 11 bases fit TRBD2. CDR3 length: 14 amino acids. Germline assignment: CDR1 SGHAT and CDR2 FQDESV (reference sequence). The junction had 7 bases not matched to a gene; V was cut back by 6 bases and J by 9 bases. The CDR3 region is CASSGTSGSPEQFF. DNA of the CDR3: TGTGCCAGCAGTGGTACTAGCGGGAGTCCTGAGCAGTTCTTC.

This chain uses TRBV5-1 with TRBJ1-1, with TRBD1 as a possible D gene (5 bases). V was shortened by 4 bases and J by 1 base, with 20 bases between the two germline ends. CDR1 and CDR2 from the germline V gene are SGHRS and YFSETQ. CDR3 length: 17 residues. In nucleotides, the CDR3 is TGCGCCAGCAGCCTGGCCGTCGGGGGATGGGAGAACACTGAAGCTTTCTTT. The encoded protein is CASSLAVGGWENTEAFF.

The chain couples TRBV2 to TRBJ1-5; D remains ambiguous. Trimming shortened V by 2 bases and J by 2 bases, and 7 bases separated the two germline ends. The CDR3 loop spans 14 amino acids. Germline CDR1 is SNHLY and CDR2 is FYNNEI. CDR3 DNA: TGTGCCAGCAGTGAATCCTCCGGCAATCAGCCCCAGCATTTT. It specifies CASSESSGNQPQHF.

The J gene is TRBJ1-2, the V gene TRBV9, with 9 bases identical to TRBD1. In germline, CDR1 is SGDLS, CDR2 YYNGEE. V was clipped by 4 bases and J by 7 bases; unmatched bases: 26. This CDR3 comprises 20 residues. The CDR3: CASSRRGVLGQGEYSAGYTF. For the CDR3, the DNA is TGTGCCAGCAGCCGTAGAGGGGTGTTGGGACAGGGCGAGTATTCGGCTGGCTACACCTTC.